Below are 20 T cell receptor beta chains sequenced from a single sample in a study of CD8+ T cells in alopecia areata (dated by TCRdb to the late 2010s). The sample's time point label, decoded: roughly 24 weeks on oral tofacitinib. The treatment or condition label of this sample denotes: oral pan-JAK inhibitor, 5-10 mg twice daily. Receptor amplification or capture employed the immunoSEQ multiplex PCR assay. For TCR sequencing, RNA was extracted from every sample and reverse transcribed into cDNA to serve as template. Here the immuneACCESS table is served through TCRdb, limited to in-frame sequences with V and J called. Missing clones are a known gap in these copies; in checked studies unresolved V genes cover under half, and the rest lacks a known reason. This sample holds around 200,000 clones; roughly 64% were observed only once. The ten largest clones add up to roughly 13% of the sample. Material: CD8+ T cells sorted from blood, obtained at week 24, from a patient treated with tofacitinib. All receptors come from a human donor with alopecia areata.

Only a few counts were recorded for this clone. The V call is TRBV30, the J call TRBJ2-1; TRBD2 matches at 10 bases. Germline V CDR1 and CDR2: GTSNPN, SVGIG (reference sequence). The CDR3 covers 14 residues. Losses at the gene ends were 0 bases for V and 9 bases for J; bases not matched to a gene: 5. The CDR3 loop reads CAWSVAGGQVEQFF. CDR3 bases: TGTGCCTGGAGTGTAGCGGGGGGGCAGGTTGAGCAGTTCTTC.

V usage is TRBV20-1 and J usage is TRBJ2-1, with 8 bases identical to TRBD2. The germline V gene encodes CDR1 DFQATT and CDR2 SNEGSKA (reference sequence). Losses at the gene ends were 5 bases for V and 7 bases for J; bases not matched to a gene: 1. CDR3 length equals 11 residues. CDR3 bases: TGCAGTGCTGGACTAGCTAATGAGCAGTTCTTC. Protein: CSAGLANEQFF.

This clone was detected only once. The V call is TRBV6-5, the J call TRBJ1-4; 9 bases align to TRBD1. CDR3 size: 14 residues. The junction had 6 bases not matched to a gene; V was cut back by 5 bases and J by 8 bases. The germline V gene encodes CDR1 MNHEY and CDR2 SVGAGI. The CDR3 sequence: CASSRQGVREKLFF. In nucleotides, the CDR3 is TGTGCCAGCAGTAGACAGGGGGTGCGAGAAAAACTGTTTTTT.

The rearrangement joins TRBV6-6 to TRBJ2-2, with 8 bases fitting TRBD1. The junction had 6 bases not matched to a gene; V was cut back by 6 bases and J by 3 bases. The CDR3 is 15 amino acids. CDR1 is MNHNY and CDR2 is SVGAGI in the germline V gene (reference sequence). The CDR3 sequence is CASRSPGQDTGELFF. CDR3 sequence (DNA): TGTGCCAGCAGAAGCCCGGGACAGGACACCGGGGAGCTGTTTTTT.

The V and J genes are TRBV29-1 and TRBJ1-2; TRBD1 aligns across 10 bases. Per the germline V gene, CDR1 is SQVTM and CDR2 is ANQGSEA. The length of the CDR3 is 15 residues. Germline trimming cut 6 bases from V and 5 bases from J; bases unmatched to any gene: 12. The chain's CDR3 is CSVDSRGQGTYGYTF. DNA for the CDR3: TGCAGCGTCGATTCCAGGGGACAGGGGACTTATGGCTACACCTTC.

This rearrangement joins TRBV2 to TRBJ1-6, with D perhaps matching TRBD1 (5 bases). V was trimmed by 3 bases and J by 8 bases, leaving 20 bases between them. The CDR3 extends over 17 amino acids. The germline CDR1 and CDR2 sequences are SNHLY and FYNNEI. The CDR3 here is CASSDTGTLRLHSPLHF. The CDR3 DNA sequence: TGTGCCAGCAGTGATACCGGGACCTTGAGGCTTCATTCACCCCTCCACTTT.

This clone was seen only a few times. The CDR3 protein is CASSLAGANTDTQYF. CDR3 sequence (DNA): TGCGCCAGCAGCTTAGCGGGGGCCAACACAGATACGCAGTATTTT. The chain recombines TRBV5-1 with TRBJ2-3; 8 bases align to TRBD2. With 2 bases clipped from V and 2 bases from J, the junction kept 4 bases outside the gene matches. Germline CDR1 and CDR2: SGHRS and YFSETQ. This CDR3 has 15 amino acids.

The CDR3 region has the DNA TGCGCCAGCAGCTTGGACGGCGGGGTTGTGGATGAGCAGTTCTTC. It specifies CASSLDGGVVDEQFF. This chain uses TRBV5-1 with TRBJ2-1; a possible D gene is TRBD2 (6 bases). This CDR3 region has 15 residues. CDR1 and CDR2 from the germline V gene are SGHRS and YFSETQ. The V and J ends lost 0 bases and 8 bases respectively, with 15 bases between them.

The rearrangement links TRBV7-8 to TRBJ1-2; 7 bases map to TRBD1. Germline V gene sequence: CDR1 SGHVS, CDR2 FQNEAQ. The V gene end was trimmed by 5 bases and the J gene end by 0 bases; junction bases not matched to a gene: 6. The CDR3 is made up of 15 amino acids. CDR3 DNA: TGTGCCAGCAGCCCTCCGGGACAGACTAACTATGGCTACACCTTC. Translation: CASSPPGQTNYGYTF.

The chain has TRBV11-2 and TRBJ2-1; no clear D gene. The CDR3 is made up of 12 amino acids. Germline CDR1 SGHAT, CDR2 FQNNGV. The V end lost 5 bases, the J end lost 9 bases, and 11 bases lay between the germline ends. In DNA form, the CDR3 reads TGTGCCAGCAGCCCCTCTTACTCTGAGCAGTTCTTC. Translating it yields CASSPSYSEQFF.

In nucleotides, the CDR3 is TGTGCCACGGGAGGGCGGGAGACCCAGTACTTC. The encoded protein is CATGGRETQYF. The J gene is TRBJ2-5, the V gene TRBV6-6, with 8 bases matching TRBD2. With 10 bases clipped from V and 5 bases from J, the junction kept 3 bases outside the gene matches. CDR1 and CDR2 (germline): MNHNY, SVGAGI (reference sequence). This CDR3 contains 11 residues.

This chain uses TRBV5-1 with TRBJ1-5; 11 bases fit TRBD1. CDR3 length: 15 residues. V lost 4 bases and J lost 6; bases outside the gene matches: 6. Germline values: CDR1 SGHRS, CDR2 YFSETQ. This CDR3 reads CASSLGTGGIQPQHF. The CDR3 coding sequence is TGCGCCAGCAGCCTTGGGACAGGGGGTATTCAGCCCCAGCATTTT.

The rearrangement links TRBV6-5 to TRBJ2-2; no clear D. CDR1 MNHEY and CDR2 SVGAGI come from the germline V gene. V was clipped by 5 bases and J by 1 base, with 8 bases between them. This CDR3 has 14 amino acids. Here the CDR3 reads CASSPYMNTGELFF. The CDR3 DNA sequence: TGTGCCAGCAGTCCCTACATGAACACCGGGGAGCTGTTTTTT.

The chain links TRBV19 to TRBJ2-1; D remains unclear. Germline values: CDR1 LNHDA, CDR2 SQIVND (reference sequence). V lost 9 bases, J lost 6 bases, and 6 bases lay in between. The CDR3 spans 10 residues. DNA for the CDR3: TGTGCCAGCTCCGGCAATGAGCAGTTCTTC. This gives the protein CASSGNEQFF.

The chain is built from TRBV5-1 and TRBJ2-7; weak D call: TRBD1 (6 bases). CDR1 SGHRS and CDR2 YFSETQ come from the germline V gene. This CDR3 has 14 amino acids. V lost 0 bases to trimming and J lost 2 bases, with 9 bases between them. DNA for the CDR3: TGCGCCAGCAGCTTGGGGACAGCAGCCTACGAGCAGTACTTC. Translated: CASSLGTAAYEQYF.

The rearrangement joins TRBV7-9 to TRBJ2-1; D gene ambiguous. Germline V lookup: CDR1 SEHNR, CDR2 FQNEAQ (reference sequence). This CDR3 is built from 10 residues. Trimming removed 5 bases from V and 7 bases from J, with 3 bases in between. CDR3 residues: CASSVNEQFF. The CDR3 region has the DNA TGTGCCAGCAGCGTGAATGAGCAGTTCTTC.

The table lists this clone with a few counts. The gene calls are TRBV27 and TRBJ1-2; D gene uncertain. The germline CDR1 and CDR2 sequences are MNHEY and SMNVEV (reference sequence). Trimming shortened V by 6 bases and J by 6 bases, and 8 bases separated the two germline ends. The CDR3 consists of 11 residues. CDR3: CASRRGDGYTF. In DNA, the CDR3 is TGTGCCAGCAGACGCGGGGATGGCTACACCTTC.

The V and J genes are TRBV25-1 and TRBJ2-2; a possible D gene is TRBD1 (5 bases). Trimming took 3 bases from V and 4 from J, leaving 12 bases between them. Per the germline V gene, CDR1 is MGHDK and CDR2 is SYGVNS. This CDR3 comprises 15 residues. The CDR3 DNA is TGTGCCAGCAGTGAGGGTGGGGCTGGCACCGGGGAGCTGTTTTTT. Its protein product is CASSEGGAGTGELFF. Variable domain in full (rest from reference TRBV25-1 and TRBJ2-2): EADIYQTPRYLVIGTGKKITLECSQTMGHDKMYWYQQDPGMELHLIHYSYGVNSTEKGDLSSESTVSRIRTEHFPLTLESARPSHTSQYLCASSEGGAGTGELFFGEGSRLTVL.

In DNA form, the CDR3 reads TGTGCCAGCAGTTTAGGCGGGGCCTTCCAAGAGACCCAGTACTTC. Protein sequence: CASSLGGAFQETQYF. The genes are TRBV27 and TRBJ2-5, with a weak D call TRBD2 (6 bases). Trimming stripped 2 bases from V and 1 base from J, with 11 bases between. This CDR3 is built from 15 residues. The germline V gene has CDR1 MNHEY and CDR2 SMNVEV (reference sequence).

The rearrangement joins TRBV6-5 to TRBJ1-2, with TRBD1 matching over 11 bases. CDR1 MNHEY and CDR2 SVGAGI come from the germline V gene. The CDR3 contains 14 residues. The J segment lost 4 bases and the V segment lost 6 bases, leaving 4 bases of the junction unmatched. CDR3 amino acids: CASSPGTGGYGYTF. The CDR3 region has the DNA TGTGCCAGCAGCCCCGGGACAGGGGGCTATGGCTACACCTTC.